Presented here are 9 T cell receptor beta chains from one specimen sequenced in a study of blood T cell repertoires in COVID-19. Produced via immunoSEQ multiplex PCR; TCRdb's table is partial and in-frame only. The repertoire includes over 250,000 clones, around 87% of them detected once, and around 2.5% sits in the top ten. The sample was peripheral blood. The receptors shown here come from a woman between 45 and 65 years old with acute or convalescent COVID-19.

The chain links TRBV14 to TRBJ2-7; 7 bases fit TRBD1. Germline loops: CDR1 SGHDN, CDR2 FVKESK. V lost 6 bases, J lost 2 bases, and 4 bases stayed unmatched. The CDR3 is 13 amino acids. The chain's CDR3 is CASRLTGAYEQYF. CDR3 nucleotides: TGTGCCAGCAGACTTACAGGGGCCTACGAGCAGTACTTC.

V is TRBV28 and J is TRBJ1-2; TRBD1 matches at 8 bases. Per germline, CDR1 MDHEN and CDR2 SYDVKM. The junction had 9 bases not matched to a gene; V was cut back by 1 base and J by 8 bases. CDR3 length equals 15 residues. The CDR3 coding sequence is TGTGCCAGCAGTTTATCCGCCCCACAGGGGGGGGGCTACACCTTC. Translation: CASSLSAPQGGGYTF.

This clone was detected once. The chain employs TRBV27 and TRBJ2-7; 10 bases match TRBD2. The CDR3 contains 19 residues. V was pared by 3 bases and J by 4 bases, with 18 bases of the junction left unmatched. Germline CDR1 reads MNHEY; CDR2 reads SMNVEV (reference sequence). CDR3 residues: CASSFDRTGSGREYYEQYF. In nucleotides, the CDR3 is TGTGCCAGCAGTTTTGATCGGACGGGGAGCGGGAGGGAATATTACGAGCAGTACTTC.

The chain couples TRBV18 to TRBJ1-4, with TRBD1 matching over 7 bases. The ends lost 2 bases at V and 7 bases at J; junction bases unmatched: 7. This CDR3 is built from 15 residues. Germline-derived CDR1 and CDR2 are KGHSH and LQKENI. CDR3 sequence reads: CASSPTRGLGEKLFF. CDR3 DNA sequence: TGTGCCAGCTCACCAACCAGGGGGTTGGGTGAAAAACTGTTTTTT. Filled out from reference TRBV18 and TRBJ1-4, the complete variable domain reads NAGVMQNPRHLVRRRGQEARLRCSPMKGHSHVYWYRQLPEEGLKFMVYLQKENIIDESGMPKERFSAEFPKEGPSILRIQQVVRGDSAAYFCASSPTRGLGEKLFFGSGTQLSVL.

The chain couples TRBV7-9 to TRBJ1-1; a possible D gene is TRBD1 (6 bases). The CDR3 totals 14 residues. The germline V gene encodes CDR1 SEHNR and CDR2 FQNEAQ (reference sequence). Trimming stripped 2 bases from V and 6 bases from J, with 13 bases between. The CDR3 DNA is TGTGCCAGCAGCTTACTAGGGGGTGACGCTGAAGCTTTCTTT. Amino acids: CASSLLGGDAEAFF.

This chain uses TRBV6-5 with TRBJ2-7; 11 nucleotides line up with TRBD1. The CDR3 has 15 residues. V was clipped by 5 bases and J by 3 bases; unmatched bases: 6. Germline CDR1 MNHEY, CDR2 SVGAGI. The DNA for the CDR3 is TGTGCCAGCAGTACCCCGGGACAGGGGGACTACGAGCAGTACTTC. Its protein is CASSTPGQGDYEQYF.

The chain employs TRBV19 and TRBJ2-3; 9 bases are a match to TRBD1. V lost 6 bases, J lost 3 bases, and 1 base stayed unmatched. The CDR3 has 13 amino acids. The germline CDR1 and CDR2 sequences are LNHDA and SQIVND (reference sequence). Here the CDR3 reads CASRTGGTDTQYF. The CDR3 DNA is TGTGCCAGTAGGACAGGGGGGACAGATACGCAGTATTTT.

The J gene is TRBJ2-4, the V gene TRBV3-1 (or the pseudogene TRBV3-2), with 9 bases lining up with TRBD1. The CDR3 extends over 14 amino acids. Germline V gene lookup returns CDR1 LGHDT and CDR2 YNNKEL (reference sequence). After removal of 0 bases from V and 14 bases from J, the junction contained 8 bases not matched to a gene. CDR3 sequence reads: CASSQDPGTGKEYF. CDR3 DNA: TGTGCCAGCAGCCAAGACCCCGGGACAGGGAAGGAGTACTTC.

This rearrangement joins TRBV5-1 to TRBJ2-5, with 11 nucleotides matching TRBD2. Per germline, CDR1 SGHRS and CDR2 YFSETQ. The trim removed 1 base at V and 3 bases at J, leaving 5 bases unmatched. The CDR3 is 16 amino acids. Here the CDR3 DNA reads TGCGCCAGCAGCTTGTTTTTAGCGGGAGGGGAAGAGACCCAGTACTTC. Translated, it gives CASSLFLAGGEETQYF.